Listed below are T cell receptor beta chains from one sample, sequenced in a study of shared clonotypes between healthy human individuals. Assay: immunoSEQ multiplex PCR; the TCRdb copy retains only in-frame clones and omits some. The sample includes roughly 2.6 million clones, more than 80% of them seen just once. The source material was naive CD4+ T cells sorted from blood. The source is a man between 18 and 29 years old in good health. Each CDR3 is given with its conserved first and last residue. A D gene is named only where the DNA matches it firmly. Clone size is stated in some rows and not others, as once, few, many or a class when expanded.

D gene | J gene | V gene | clone size | CDR3 length | CDR3 DNA | CDR3 protein
TRBD1 | TRBJ1-1 | TRBV2 | NA | 14 | TGTGCCAGCAGTCGGACAGGGTTGAACACTGAAGCTTTCTTT | CASSRTGLNTEAFF
TRBD1 | TRBJ1-2 | TRBV11-2 | NA | 19 | TGTGCCAGCAGCTTAGGACTCCAAACGACAGGGTTTATTCACTATGGCTACACCTTC | CASSLGLQTTGFIHYGYTF
TRBD1 | TRBJ1-3 | TRBV9 | NA | 17 | TGTGCCAGCAGCGTAGGTCCAGGGGGCAAAAGTGGAAACACCATATATTTT | CASSVGPGGKSGNTIYF
NA | TRBJ2-1 | TRBV11-2 | NA | 13 | TGTGCCAGCAGCTTAGACCTAGCCAATGAGCAGTTCTTC | CASSLDLANEQFF
TRBD2 | TRBJ2-1 | TRBV5-1 | NA | 12 | TGCGCCAGCAGCTTAATAGCGGGGGAGCAGTTCTTC | CASSLIAGEQFF
TRBD1 | TRBJ1-4 | TRBV18 | NA | 17 | TGTGCCAGCTCACTAACCATAACCGGGACAGGAAATGAAAAACTGTTTTTT | CASSLTITGTGNEKLFF
TRBD2 | TRBJ2-3 | TRBV11-3 | NA | 15 | TGTGCCAGCTCCAGGGCGGGAGCCAACACAGATACGCAGTATTTT | CASSRAGANTDTQYF
TRBD1 | TRBJ1-6 | TRBV6-1 | NA | 15 | TGTGCCAGCAGTGCCCTACAGGGGGCGTATTCACCCCTCCACTTT | CASSALQGAYSPLHF
NA | TRBJ2-3 | TRBV5-1 | NA | 16 | TGCGCCAGCAGCTTGGGCGGGCTAGCTATCACAGATACGCAGTATTTT | CASSLGGLAITDTQYF
NA | TRBJ1-2 | TRBV7-2 | NA | 13 | TGTGCCAGCAGTCTTAGAGCCCTCTATGGCTACACCTTC | CASSLRALYGYTF
TRBD2 | TRBJ2-7 | TRBV10-1 | NA | 11 | TGCGCCAGCAGCTCGGGGGGCGAGCAGTACTTC | CASSSGGEQYF
TRBD1 | TRBJ1-1 | TRBV6-5 | once | 14 | TGTGCCAGCAGTAAGACAGGGGCTAACACTGAAGCTTTCTTT | CASSKTGANTEAFF
NA | TRBJ2-3 | TRBV7-9 | NA | 15 | TGTGCCAGCAGACCCCTCTCGACTAGCACAGATACGCAGTATTTT | CASRPLSTSTDTQYF
TRBD1 | TRBJ1-5 | TRBV27 | once | 15 | TGTGCCAGCAGTTGGGGGACAGATAGCAATCAGCCCCAGCATTTT | CASSWGTDSNQPQHF
NA | TRBJ2-3 | TRBV28 | NA | 16 | TGTGCCAGCAGTTTTCTTCAATTGCGGGGCACAGATACGCAGTATTTT | CASSFLQLRGTDTQYF
NA | TRBJ2-5 | TRBV19 | NA | 13 | TGTGCCAGTAGTAGGGTCGCTTTTGAGACCCAGTACTTC | CASSRVAFETQYF
NA | TRBJ2-3 | TRBV6-5 | few | 13 | TGTGCCAGCAGTTACCCAGGCACAGATACGCAGTATTTT | CASSYPGTDTQYF
NA | TRBJ1-1 | TRBV15 | few | 14 | TGTGCCACCAGCGGGGGTCAGGACGGCACTGAAGCTTTCTTT | CATSGGQDGTEAFF
NA | TRBJ1-3 | TRBV7-9 | once | 15 | TGTGCCAGCAGCTTAGCGCATGGGTTAAGATCGACCATATATTTT | CASSLAHGLRSTIYF
TRBD1 | TRBJ1-5 | TRBV6-6 | NA | 15 | TGTGCCAGCAGCTTGGGACAGGGGTTGAATCAGCCCCAGCATTTT | CASSLGQGLNQPQHF
NA | TRBJ2-4 | TRBV7-9 | NA | 16 | TGTGCCAGCAGCTTAGCACAGGATTTAGCCAAAAACATTCAGTACTTC | CASSLAQDLAKNIQYF
TRBD2 | TRBJ2-1 | TRBV28 | NA | 15 | TGTGCCAGCAATTTAGCGGGGGGGTCCTACAATGAGCAGTTCTTC | CASNLAGGSYNEQFF
TRBD2 | TRBJ2-7 | TRBV5-6 | NA | 11 | TGTGCCAGCGGGAGGGAGTACGAGCAGTACTTC | CASGREYEQYF
TRBD1 | TRBJ2-5 | TRBV9 | NA | 14 | TGTGCCAGCAGCGTACTACAGGGGGGAGAGACCCAGTACTTC | CASSVLQGGETQYF
TRBD1 | TRBJ2-1 | TRBV5-6 | NA | 13 | TGTGCCAGCATGGACAGGGGAAGAAATGAGCAGTTCTTC | CASMDRGRNEQFF
TRBD1 | TRBJ2-1 | TRBV18 | once | 15 | TGTGCCAGCTCACCACTCATGGGGACAGGGGGCGAGCAGTTCTTC | CASSPLMGTGGEQFF
NA | TRBJ2-5 | TRBV27 | NA | 14 | TGTGCCAGCAGAGCCAGCGGGCCGGCAGAGACCCAGTACTTC | CASRASGPAETQYF
NA | TRBJ2-1 | TRBV11-2 | NA | 13 | TGTGCCAGCCGAACGCTAGTTACCAGACAGCAGTTCTTC | CASRTLVTRQQFF
NA | TRBJ1-1 | TRBV10-2 | NA | 14 | TGCGCCAGCAGCGGAGGGACCGCGAACACTGAAGCTTTCTTT | CASSGGTANTEAFF
TRBD1 | TRBJ1-5 | TRBV28 | NA | 13 | TGTGCCAGCCGGGACAGGAGTAATCAGCCCCAGCATTTT | CASRDRSNQPQHF
NA | TRBJ2-1 | TRBV29-1 | NA | 12 | TGCAGCGTTGCCCCTAGCATCAATGAGCAGTTCTTC | CSVAPSINEQFF